This TCR beta chain originates from a study of cytomegalovirus exposure and HLA in healthy donors. The CDR3 length is 20 residues. Worth noting for this clone: What it recognizes is unknown.

The PCR used 60 Vbeta and 13 Jbeta primers. Data came from immunoSEQ multiplex PCR; TCRdb stores just in-frame clones and leaves some out. The sample contains 100,000 to 120,000 clones, roughly 80% of which appear only once. Findings of the study overall: TCR association rates varied by HLA locus in a later analysis, with DRB1 highest and HLA-C lowest. The classifier reportedly diagnosed cytomegalovirus status with high specificity and sensitivity. Looking again later, the authors saw that most CMV-associated TCR beta chains seemed HLA-restricted. For most subjects, TCR beta sequences were reported to predict HLA-A and HLA-B alleles with accuracy.

The receptor was isolated from a man under 40 in good health and CMV-seropositive. Specimen: PBMCs. The gene calls are TRBV21-1 and TRBJ2-7; the table assigns TRBD1, which was not confirmed against the DNA. TRBV21-1 is labeled a pseudogene. The CDR3 DNA is TGTGCCAGCAGCAAAGGGGGGATGGGGCCCCGGGACAGGGAGCCCTACGAGCAGTACTTC. Translation gives CASSKGGMGPRDREPYEQYF.